The TCR beta chain under discussion was sequenced for a study of regulatory T cells in long-lasting Graves disease. Notes on the study in general: Persistent patients shared about 2,800 public clonotypes among themselves. Newly diagnosed patients shared fewer, at about a thousand. Persistent cases of Graves' showed reduced TCR diversity relative to newly diagnosed patients. Persistent disease preferred TRBV28, TRBJ1-2 and TRBJ2-5.

Documented time point: newly diagnosed GD, antithyroid drugs for less than 3 months. TCR sequences were obtained from RNA taken from PBMCs. This clonotype was counted between two and nine times. Antigen specificity is unknown. V was pared by 2 bases and J by 3 bases, with 6 bases of the junction left unmatched. The CDR3 totals 15 residues. Germline assignment: CDR1 SGHDT and CDR2 YYEEEE. Arm-PCR of CDR3 regions and iRepertoire HTBI primers were the basis on which TCR beta libraries were built. TCRdb recomputed calls from the multiplex PCR reads with MiXCR, one row per CDR3 protein. The sample includes 510,000 or so distinct CDR3 sequences, about 12% of them seen just once. In addition, the sample was reused for a study of T cells in Graves' hyperthyroidism and ophthalmopathy. That study reports: With a duration under 2 months, the hyperthyroidism was newly diagnosed in patients aged 18 to 65.

Sequenced here: peripheral blood mononuclear cells (PBMCs), sampled at new diagnosis, from a patient treated with antithyroid drugs. The TCR was taken from a woman aged 30 to 39 with Graves disease. The chain links TRBV5-6 to TRBJ2-7; 9 bases fit TRBD2. This CDR3 is CASSFGTSLSYEQYF. CDR3 DNA: TGTGCCAGCAGCTTTGGGACTAGCTTAAGCTACGAGCAGTACTTC.